These 14 T cell receptor beta chains were all obtained from the same sample, sequenced in a study of blood T cell repertoires in COVID-19. Method: immunoSEQ multiplex PCR; TCRdb's copy keeps in-frame clones and lacks some. Among about 350,000 clones, more than 85% were seen once, and the ten largest hold more than 0.9%. Sequencing was performed on PBMCs or T cells enriched from blood (not recorded which). The receptor source for this set is a woman between 25 and 40 years old who had recovered from COVID-19.

The chain has TRBV7-9 and TRBJ2-7; D perhaps matches TRBD1 (6 bases). CDR3 size: 14 residues. The ends were cut back, 1 base at V and 2 bases at J, with 9 bases in the middle. Per the germline V gene, CDR1 is SEHNR and CDR2 is FQNEAQ (reference sequence). The CDR3 coding sequence is TGTGCCAGCAGCTTAGGTGGACAGCCCTACGAGCAGTACTTC. This gives the protein CASSLGGQPYEQYF. Filled out from reference TRBV7-9 and TRBJ2-7, the complete variable domain reads DTGVSQNPRHKITKRGQNVTFRCDPISEHNRLYWYRQTLGQGPEFLTYFQNEAQLEKSRLLSDRFSAERPKGSFSTLEIQRTEQGDSAMYLCASSLGGQPYEQYFGPGTRLTVT.

The V call is TRBV19, the J call TRBJ1-2; 8 bases agree with TRBD1. J lost 7 bases, V lost 0 bases, and 4 bases had no gene match. CDR1 LNHDA and CDR2 SQIVND come from the germline V gene (reference sequence). The CDR3 loop spans 14 amino acids. The CDR3 region is CASSIETGGTGYTF. In DNA, the CDR3 is TGTGCCAGTAGTATAGAAACAGGGGGTACTGGCTACACCTTC.

This chain links TRBV7-9 with TRBJ1-2; 8 bases line up with TRBD1. CDR1 and CDR2 from the germline V gene are SEHNR and FQNEAQ (reference sequence). V shed 0 bases and J 5 bases; nucleotides not matched to a gene: 5. The CDR3 extends over 15 amino acids. For the CDR3, the DNA is TGTGCCAGCAGCTTAGCCGGACAGGGAGGTTATGGCTACACCTTC. This sequence encodes CASSLAGQGGYGYTF.

The CDR3 sequence is CASSPGQGVQPQHF. CDR3 sequence (DNA): TGTGCCAGCAGCCCGGGACAGGGTGTTCAGCCCCAGCATTTT. The rearrangement joins TRBV7-2 to TRBJ1-5; 9 nucleotides line up with TRBD1. Germline trimming cut 5 bases from V and 6 bases from J; bases unmatched to any gene: 5. Germline CDR1 is SGHTA and CDR2 is FQGNSA. The CDR3 consists of 14 residues.

This sequence joins TRBV24-1 and TRBJ2-7; 10 bases align to TRBD1. J gave up 2 bases and V 8 bases, and 8 bases lay outside the gene matches. Germline V gene lookup returns CDR1 KGHDR and CDR2 SFDVKD. CDR3 length: 15 amino acids. CDR3 in DNA: TGTGCCACCAAACAGGGACAGGGGCCCACCTACGAGCAGTACTTC. It translates to CATKQGQGPTYEQYF.

This chain links TRBV28 with TRBJ1-3; weak D call: TRBD1 (5 bases). V lost 8 bases to trimming and J lost 0 bases, with 14 bases between them. The CDR3 is 15 residues long. Germline CDR1 and CDR2: MDHEN and SYDVKM. The CDR3 DNA reads as TGTGCCAGCGAGGAAACAGGCCACTCTGGAAACACCATATATTTT. Translating it yields CASEETGHSGNTIYF.

V and J are TRBV29-1 and TRBJ2-7; no clear D. Germline CDR1 and CDR2: SQVTM and ANQGSEA. The V gene lost 7 bases and the J gene lost 9 bases, with 22 bases spanning the gap. The CDR3 length is 13 residues. The DNA of the CDR3 is TGCAGCGCCATAAGAGGAGACCGACGTGGGCAGTACTTC. Protein: CSAIRGDRRGQYF.

The chain carries TRBV24-1 and TRBJ2-7; D may be TRBD1 (6 bases). The V gene lost 7 bases and the J gene lost 0 bases, with 12 bases spanning the gap. Germline assignment: CDR1 KGHDR and CDR2 SFDVKD. The CDR3 loop spans 14 amino acids. The CDR3, as DNA: TGTGCCACCAGCAGGGGTCGGAGCTCCTACGAGCAGTACTTC. Translated: CATSRGRSSYEQYF.

This sequence joins TRBV7-8 and TRBJ1-3; 7 bases are shared with TRBD1. CDR1 is SGHVS and CDR2 is FQNEAQ in the germline V gene. The CDR3 loop spans 13 amino acids. V was pared by 2 bases and J by 8 bases, with 3 bases of the junction left unmatched. The CDR3 sequence is CASSLRQGDTIYF. The CDR3 bases are TGTGCCAGCAGCTTAAGACAGGGTGACACCATATATTTT.

The V and J genes are TRBV18 and TRBJ1-2, with unresolved D. V gave up 3 bases and J gave up 0 bases, with 11 bases separating them. CDR1 is KGHSH, CDR2 LQKENI, per germline. The CDR3 is made up of 15 amino acids. CDR3 nucleotide sequence: TGTGCCAGCTCACCGTTGGCAAATGCTAACTATGGCTACACCTTC. Its protein product is CASSPLANANYGYTF.

J is TRBJ2-2 and V is TRBV7-8; 9 bases are shared with TRBD2. The CDR3 contains 16 residues. V lost 5 bases to trimming and J lost 1 base; unmatched junction nucleotides: 5. The V gene's germline CDR1 is SGHVS and CDR2 FQNEAQ. The CDR3, as DNA: TGTGCCAGCAGCAAGTTAGCGGGGGTGAACACCGGGGAGCTGTTTTTT. Residues: CASSKLAGVNTGELFF.

A few counts support this clone. The J gene is TRBJ1-3, the V gene TRBV5-6, with D uncertain. This CDR3 is 15 amino acids long. Trimming cost V 1 base and J 2 bases, with 10 bases left between them. CDR1 is SGHDT and CDR2 is YYEEEE in the germline V gene. The CDR3 DNA is TGTGCCAGCAGCTTGTACAGTACCGCTGGAAACACCATATATTTT. This encodes CASSLYSTAGNTIYF.

The chain combines TRBV5-7 with TRBJ1-2, with a possible D match to TRBD1 (6 bases). TRBV5-7 is an ORF, with its function uncertain. The germline V and J ends were trimmed by 2 bases and 4 bases, with 15 bases remaining between them. There are 15 residues in the CDR3. This CDR3 is CASSLPPGGAYGYTF. The CDR3 DNA is TGTGCCAGCAGCTTACCCCCGGGGGGGGCCTATGGCTACACCTTC.

This clone was recorded only once. This chain connects TRBV15 to TRBJ2-6; D remains unclear. The germline CDR1 and CDR2 sequences are LNHNV and YYDKDF (reference sequence). The CDR3 sequence is 14 residues long. Trimming pared 4 bases from V and 3 bases from J, leaving 7 bases between. CDR3 in DNA: TGTGCCACCAGCACGGGTAGTGGGGCCAACGTCCTGACTTTC. Translating it yields CATSTGSGANVLTF.